The 32 T cell receptor beta chains reported below all come from one sample, sequenced in a study of T cell changes during pregnancy in multiple sclerosis. This table comes from immunoSEQ multiplex PCR, and its TCRdb copy is limited to in-frame clones, with some not included. The repertoire holds around 85,000 clones, with 91% as singletons. The input for sequencing was PBMCs, taken in the first trimester of pregnancy. All receptors come from a female donor in good health, serving as a control in a pregnancy study. Some clones in this sample may be carry-over from other donors' samples.

The chain is built from TRBV19 and TRBJ2-2; 12 bases align to TRBD2. CDR1 is LNHDA, CDR2 SQIVND, per germline (reference sequence). V trimming: 6 bases; J trimming: 4 bases; junction bases outside the gene matches: 12. This CDR3 contains 18 residues. Here the CDR3 reads CASSRASGRATTTGELFF. The CDR3 DNA is TGTGCCAGTAGCCGAGCTAGCGGGAGGGCCACGACCACCGGGGAGCTGTTTTTT.

This sequence joins TRBV9 and TRBJ1-3, with TRBD1 matching 9 bases. The germline V gene encodes CDR1 SGDLS and CDR2 YYNGEE. CDR3 length: 15 residues. The junction had 2 bases not matched to a gene; V was cut back by 0 bases and J by 4 bases. The CDR3 spells CASSVDGTGGNTIYF. The CDR3 DNA sequence: TGTGCCAGCAGCGTAGATGGGACAGGGGGAAACACCATATATTTT.

V gene TRBV13 combines with J gene TRBJ2-1; no reliable D call. Trimming took 1 base from V and 8 from J, leaving 12 bases between them. This CDR3 region has 14 residues. Germline V gives CDR1 PRHDT, CDR2 FYEKMQ (reference sequence). The CDR3 DNA sequence: TGTGCCAGCAGCTTAGTCACGGGTTTCGATGAGCAGTTCTTC. Protein product: CASSLVTGFDEQFF.

The rearrangement uses TRBV4-2 and TRBJ2-2; 7 bases fit TRBD2. The CDR3 consists of 16 residues. J lost 4 bases, V lost 4 bases, and 9 bases had no gene match. Germline CDR1 reads LGHNA; CDR2 reads YNFKEQ. The CDR3 DNA sequence: TGTGCCAGCAGCCCCGTGGTGGGGGGGGTCACCGGGGAGCTGTTTTTT. Its translation is CASSPVVGGVTGELFF.

This clone came up once. This chain joins TRBV7-3 and TRBJ2-1; no clear D gene. The V and J ends lost 5 bases and 8 bases respectively, with 16 bases between them. The length of the CDR3 is 14 residues. CDR1 is SGHTA, CDR2 FQGTGA, per germline. CDR3 sequence (DNA): TGTGCCAGCAGCCACGACCCACCTAGTCATGAGCAGTTCTTC. It yields the protein CASSHDPPSHEQFF.

This clone was seen once. The rearrangement uses TRBV7-9 and TRBJ2-6, with 7 bases fitting TRBD1. Germline values: CDR1 SEHNR, CDR2 FQNEAQ (reference sequence). Unmatched junction bases numbered 1, after V lost 3 bases and J lost 2 bases. This CDR3 comprises 15 residues. The CDR3 nucleotides read TGTGCCAGCAGCTTTACAGGGGCTGGGGCCAACGTCCTGACTTTC. Translating it yields CASSFTGAGANVLTF. The full variable domain, in which reference TRBV7-9 and TRBJ2-6 provide the parts outside the CDR3, is DTGVSQNPRHKITKRGQNVTFRCDPISEHNRLYWYRQTLGQGPEFLTYFQNEAQLEKSRLLSDRFSAERPKGSFSTLEIQRTEQGDSAMYLCASSFTGAGANVLTFGAGSRLTVL.

The chain is built from TRBV4-2 and TRBJ1-6; 12 bases map to TRBD1. CDR1 is LGHNA and CDR2 is YNFKEQ in the germline V gene. The CDR3 has 17 residues. The junction had 10 bases not matched to a gene; V was cut back by 3 bases and J by 10 bases. CDR3 bases: TGTGCCAGCAGCCAGGCCGGGACAGGGGGCCAGGAATCACCCCTCCACTTT. Translated, it gives CASSQAGTGGQESPLHF.

V usage is TRBV4-3 and J usage is TRBJ1-5, with TRBD1 matching 8 bases. Per the germline V gene, CDR1 is LGHNA and CDR2 is YSLEER. The junction had 8 bases not matched to a gene; V was cut back by 1 base and J by 6 bases. CDR3 length equals 16 residues. The CDR3 sequence is CASSQGNTGGVQPQHF. CDR3 DNA: TGCGCCAGCAGCCAAGGGAATACAGGGGGGGTTCAGCCCCAGCATTTT.

The V gene is TRBV28, the J gene TRBJ2-5; perhaps TRBD2 as D (6 bases). The CDR3 extends over 14 amino acids. V lost 3 bases and J 4 bases, leaving 12 bases between the germline ends. CDR1 is MDHEN and CDR2 is SYDVKM in the germline V gene. As DNA, the CDR3 is TGTGCCAGCAGTTTCCCCGGGAGTGGAGAGACCCAGTACTTC. Protein: CASSFPGSGETQYF. Supplemented by reference TRBV28 and TRBJ2-5, the full variable domain reads DVKVTQSSRYLVKRTGEKVFLECVQDMDHENMFWYRQDPGLGLRLIYFSYDVKMKEKGDIPEGYSVSREKKERFSLILESASTNQTSMYLCASSFPGSGETQYFGPGTRLLVL.

V is TRBV4-1 and J is TRBJ2-1; possibly TRBD1 for D (5 bases). With 1 base removed from V and 9 bases from J, the gap between germline ends came to 10 bases. The CDR3 covers 13 residues. Germline values: CDR1 MGHRA, CDR2 YSYEKL. This chain's CDR3 is CASSQGSRVEQFF. For the CDR3, the DNA is TGCGCCAGCAGCCAAGGTTCCAGGGTTGAGCAGTTCTTC.

The chain has TRBV5-1 and TRBJ2-7, with TRBD1 matching over 9 bases. The CDR3 sequence is 14 residues long. V was pared by 4 bases and J by 2 bases, with 4 bases of the junction left unmatched. Germline values: CDR1 SGHRS, CDR2 YFSETQ. CDR3 sequence: CASSPGQGPYEQYF. In DNA, the CDR3 is TGCGCCAGCAGCCCGGGACAGGGCCCCTACGAGCAGTACTTC.

The rearrangement uses TRBV6-5 and TRBJ1-3; tentative D call: TRBD1 (5 bases). V lost 6 bases to trimming and J lost 0 bases, with 12 bases between them. Germline values: CDR1 MNHEY, CDR2 SVGAGI. The CDR3 totals 15 residues. The CDR3 nucleotides are TGTGCCAGCAGAGTGACCGACAGCTCTGGAAACACCATATATTTT. This codes for CASRVTDSSGNTIYF.

The genes are TRBV11-2 and TRBJ2-2, with D uncertain. Germline loops: CDR1 SGHAT, CDR2 FQNNGV. V shed 5 bases and J shed 0 bases, with 13 bases lying between them. The CDR3 is 16 amino acids. CDR3 in DNA: TGTGCCAGCAGCCAATCAGTCTCATCGAACACCGGGGAGCTGTTTTTT. Residues: CASSQSVSSNTGELFF.

The gene calls are TRBV19 and TRBJ2-3; no definite D call. Germline loops: CDR1 LNHDA, CDR2 SQIVND (reference sequence). The length of the CDR3 is 13 residues. V gave up 4 bases and J gave up 2 bases, with 7 bases separating them. CDR3 nucleotide sequence: TGTGCCAGTAGTAAACTCCTCACAGATACGCAGTATTTT. It codes for CASSKLLTDTQYF.

The genes are TRBV19 and TRBJ1-1; no clear D gene. The CDR3 contains 14 residues. V was cut by 5 bases and J by 0 bases, with 10 bases left in between. Germline V gene sequence: CDR1 LNHDA, CDR2 SQIVND (reference sequence). The CDR3 reads CASSPSILNTEAFF. DNA of the CDR3: TGTGCCAGTAGTCCAAGCATACTGAACACTGAAGCTTTCTTT.

J is TRBJ2-2 and V is TRBV7-8; 7 nucleotides line up with TRBD2. J gave up 0 bases and V 4 bases, and 8 bases lay outside the gene matches. The CDR3 runs 17 residues. Germline CDR1 reads SGHVS; CDR2 reads FQNEAQ. The CDR3 nucleotides are TGTGCCAGCAGCTGGCCTCTCCGGGGGGCGAACACCGGGGAGCTGTTTTTT. Translated: CASSWPLRGANTGELFF.

The chain links TRBV19 to TRBJ2-1, with 7 bases aligning to TRBD1. The germline CDR1 and CDR2 sequences are LNHDA and SQIVND (reference sequence). The CDR3 contains 15 residues. V lost 8 bases to trimming and J lost 0 bases; unmatched junction nucleotides: 7. CDR3 region: CASQGQVSSYNEQFF. In nucleotides, the CDR3 is TGTGCCAGTCAAGGACAGGTCAGCTCCTACAATGAGCAGTTCTTC.

The chain recombines TRBV5-5 with TRBJ2-1; D remains ambiguous. CDR1 is SGHKS, CDR2 YYEKEE, per germline (reference sequence). Trimming stripped 0 bases from V and 3 bases from J, with 13 bases between. The CDR3 consists of 16 residues. In nucleotides, the CDR3 is TGTGCCAGCAGCTTGGCCTCCGGGTTGATCTACAATGAGCAGTTCTTC. This sequence encodes CASSLASGLIYNEQFF.

The genes are TRBV10-3 and TRBJ2-7; the match to TRBD2 covers 10 bases. This CDR3 region has 13 residues. Germline V lookup: CDR1 ENHRY, CDR2 SYGVKD. J gave up 3 bases and V 8 bases, and 4 bases lay outside the gene matches. The CDR3 DNA follows: TGTGCCATCGGGAGGACTAGCGGCTACGAGCAGTACTTC. This encodes CAIGRTSGYEQYF.

V gene TRBV5-1 combines with J gene TRBJ1-2, with TRBD1 identical over 9 bases. The germline gives CDR1 SGHRS, CDR2 YFSETQ. This CDR3 region has 15 residues. V gave up 0 bases and J gave up 3 bases; unmatched junction bases: 3. The CDR3 sequence is CASSLEDRGDYGYTF. CDR3 in DNA: TGCGCCAGCAGCTTGGAGGACAGGGGTGACTATGGCTACACCTTC. Complete variable domain (other parts from reference TRBV5-1 and TRBJ1-2): KAGVTQTPRYLIKTRGQQVTLSCSPISGHRSVSWYQQTPGQGLQFLFEYFSETQRNKGNFPGRFSGRQFSNSRSEMNVSTLELGDSALYLCASSLEDRGDYGYTFGSGTRLTVV.

This chain links TRBV2 with TRBJ1-2, with 7 nucleotides matching TRBD1. V was pared by 4 bases and J by 14 bases, with 10 bases of the junction left unmatched. From germline, CDR1 is SNHLY and CDR2 FYNNEI. The CDR3 is 12 amino acids. DNA for the CDR3: TGTGCCAGCAGTGCAAGCAGACAGGGTTCTACCTTC. Translation gives CASSASRQGSTF.

The genes are TRBV7-2 and TRBJ2-1; no clear D. V was pared by 5 bases and J by 5 bases, with 10 bases between. Germline CDR1 SGHTA, CDR2 FQGNSA. The CDR3 extends over 13 amino acids. The CDR3 reads CASSVRLNNEQFF. The CDR3 DNA reads as TGTGCCAGCAGCGTGAGGCTAAACAATGAGCAGTTCTTC.

The rearrangement joins TRBV19 to TRBJ2-7; tentatively, D is TRBD2 (6 bases). V lost 5 bases, J lost 3 bases, and 11 bases lay in between. The CDR3 is 13 amino acids. The V gene's germline CDR1 is LNHDA and CDR2 SQIVND (reference sequence). The CDR3 DNA follows: TGTGCCAGTAGTGGGCAGGGAGGCTACGAGCAGTACTTC. Its protein is CASSGQGGYEQYF.

The sample holds one count of this clone. CDR3 protein: CASSEGGRGKAFF. The DNA for the CDR3 is TGTGCCAGCAGTGAGGGAGGAAGGGGAAAAGCTTTCTTT. This chain uses TRBV2 with TRBJ1-1; D perhaps matches TRBD1 (5 bases). The germline V gene encodes CDR1 SNHLY and CDR2 FYNNEI. Between the trimmed V and J ends, which lost 3 bases and 9 bases, there was a span of 14 bases. CDR3 length equals 13 residues.

The J gene is TRBJ1-4, the V gene TRBV28, with D perhaps matching TRBD1 (6 bases). Trimming pared 3 bases from V and 6 bases from J, leaving 11 bases between. This CDR3 spans 14 amino acids. Germline V gene sequence: CDR1 MDHEN, CDR2 SYDVKM. The CDR3 sequence: CASSFRRGDEKLFF. CDR3 DNA: TGTGCCAGCAGTTTCCGCAGGGGTGATGAAAAACTGTTTTTT.

V is TRBV29-1 and J is TRBJ2-3; 12 positions match TRBD2. The V gene's germline CDR1 is SQVTM and CDR2 ANQGSEA. The CDR3 is 14 amino acids. Trimming removed 4 bases from V and 2 bases from J; junction bases left unmatched: 1. CDR3 loop: CSVGTSGNTDTQYF. The CDR3 coding sequence is TGCAGCGTTGGGACTAGCGGGAACACAGATACGCAGTATTTT.

This chain links TRBV11-2 with TRBJ2-2, with a tentative D call TRBD2 (6 bases). This CDR3 has 17 residues. Trimming took off 5 bases at V and 6 bases at J, with 22 bases between the two ends. Germline V lookup: CDR1 SGHAT, CDR2 FQNNGV. The CDR3 nucleotides are TGTGCCAGCAGCCCCCAGATTGGAGTAGCGGAAGCCGGGGAGCTGTTTTTT. Its protein product is CASSPQIGVAEAGELFF.

This chain joins TRBV15 and TRBJ2-5; D is undetermined. Per the germline V gene, CDR1 is LNHNV and CDR2 is YYDKDF (reference sequence). The V gene lost 1 base and the J gene lost 2 bases, with 11 bases spanning the gap. This CDR3 region has 15 residues. The CDR3 loop is CATSRVGGLQETQYF. The CDR3 nucleotides read TGTGCCACCAGCAGAGTAGGCGGTTTACAAGAGACCCAGTACTTC.

This clone has only one observation. In DNA, the CDR3 is TGTGCCAGCAGTTACTCCCGGACAGGGGCCAATCAGCCCCAGCATTTT. Protein product: CASSYSRTGANQPQHF. J is TRBJ1-5 and V is TRBV6-5, with 9 bases matching TRBD1. Germline V gives CDR1 MNHEY, CDR2 SVGAGI. The CDR3 length is 16 residues. V lost 0 bases to trimming and J lost 3 bases; unmatched junction nucleotides: 3.

The J gene is TRBJ2-1, the V gene TRBV7-9, with D unclear. Between the trimmed V and J ends, which lost 7 bases and 0 bases, there was a span of 13 bases. This CDR3 contains 15 residues. Per germline, CDR1 SEHNR and CDR2 FQNEAQ (reference sequence). DNA for the CDR3: TGTGCCAGCATGACGGGTTCGAGCTCCTACAATGAGCAGTTCTTC. It is translated as CASMTGSSSYNEQFF. Based on the CDR3 plus reference TRBV7-9 and TRBJ2-1, the full variable domain is DTGVSQNPRHKITKRGQNVTFRCDPISEHNRLYWYRQTLGQGPEFLTYFQNEAQLEKSRLLSDRFSAERPKGSFSTLEIQRTEQGDSAMYLCASMTGSSSYNEQFFGPGTRLTVL.

This clone is a singleton in its sample. The rearrangement joins TRBV5-4 to TRBJ1-1; 10 positions match TRBD1. There are 15 residues in the CDR3. Germline V gene data show CDR1 as SGHNT and CDR2 as YYREEE (reference sequence). J lost 3 bases, V lost 4 bases, and 6 bases had no gene match. CDR3 protein: CASSTGQGFDTEAFF. In DNA form, the CDR3 reads TGTGCCAGCAGCACGGGACAGGGGTTTGACACTGAAGCTTTCTTT.

This chain's CDR3 is CASSLVPGGGYGYTF. CDR3 nucleotides: TGTGCCAGCAGCTTGGTACCCGGGGGGGGCTATGGCTACACCTTC. V is TRBV5-5 and J is TRBJ1-2; D is possibly TRBD1 (5 bases). Germline V gene lookup returns CDR1 SGHKS and CDR2 YYEKEE (reference sequence). The CDR3 consists of 15 residues. Trimming left V 0 bases short and J 4 bases short, with 13 bases between.